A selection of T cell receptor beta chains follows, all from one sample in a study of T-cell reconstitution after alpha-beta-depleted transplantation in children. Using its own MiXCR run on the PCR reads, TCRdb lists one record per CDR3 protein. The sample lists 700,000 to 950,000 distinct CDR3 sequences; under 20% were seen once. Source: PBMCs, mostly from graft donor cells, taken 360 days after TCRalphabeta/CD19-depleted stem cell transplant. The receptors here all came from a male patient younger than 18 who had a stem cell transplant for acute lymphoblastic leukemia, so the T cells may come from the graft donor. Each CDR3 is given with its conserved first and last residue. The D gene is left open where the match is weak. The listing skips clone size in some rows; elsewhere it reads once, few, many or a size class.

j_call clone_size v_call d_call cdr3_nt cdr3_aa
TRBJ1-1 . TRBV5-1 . TGCACCCGAAAGACAGCTTTCTTT CTRKTAFF
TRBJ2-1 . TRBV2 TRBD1 TGTGCCAGCAGTCTTACTGGGACAGGGGAACCGGTAGGGTGGAATGAGCAGTTCTTC CASSLTGTGEPVGWNEQFF
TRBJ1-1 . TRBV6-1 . TGTGCCAGCAGTGAATCTTTTAACAGGGAGGCTTTCTTT CASSESFNREAFF
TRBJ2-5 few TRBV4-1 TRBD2 TGCGCCAGCAGCCAAGATCGGGCTAGCGGACAAGAGACCCAGTACTTC CASSQDRASGQETQYF
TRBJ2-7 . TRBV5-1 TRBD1 TGCGCCAGCAGCTTGGCCGGGACAGGGGGTTCCTACGAGCAGTACTTC CASSLAGTGGSYEQYF
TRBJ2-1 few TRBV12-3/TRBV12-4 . TGTGCCAGCAGTTTACCCCGATATGTAGCGCTCTACAATGAGCAGTTCTTC CASSLPRYVALYNEQFF
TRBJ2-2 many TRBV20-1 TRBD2 TGCAGTGCTAGGTTTAGCGGGAGTATCGGGGAGCTGTTTTTT CSARFSGSIGELFF
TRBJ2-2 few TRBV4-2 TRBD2 TGTGCCAGCAGCCCGGGACTAGGTTGGGCCGGGGAGCTGTTTTTT CASSPGLGWAGELFF
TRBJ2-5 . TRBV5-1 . TGCGCCAGCAGCTTGGTCGGCGGGAAGGGAGAGACCCAGTACTTC CASSLVGGKGETQYF
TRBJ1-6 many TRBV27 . TGTGCCAGCAGTTGGTCGGGCACCTATAATTCACCCCTCCACTTT CASSWSGTYNSPLHF
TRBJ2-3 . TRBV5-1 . TGCGCCAGCAGCTTGGGTGTGGCTAGCGTTATGGATACGCAGTATTTT CASSLGVASVMDTQYF
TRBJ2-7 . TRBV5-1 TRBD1 TGCGCCAGCAGCTTGGGTTGGCAACCGGGACAGGGAGCCTACGAGCAGTACTTC CASSLGWQPGQGAYEQYF
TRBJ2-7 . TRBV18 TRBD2 TGTGCCAGCTCACTTAGCGGGAGTACCCCCTACGAGCAGTACTTC CASSLSGSTPYEQYF
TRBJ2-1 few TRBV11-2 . TGTGCCAGCCAATGGAGAAGGAATGAGCAGTTCTTC CASQWRRNEQFF
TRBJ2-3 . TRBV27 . TGTGCCAGCAGTCGCAGGGGCAAAGATACGCAGTATTTT CASSRRGKDTQYF
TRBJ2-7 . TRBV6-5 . TGTGCCAGCAGTTACCGGCGGGACTCCTACGAGCAGTACTTC CASSYRRDSYEQYF
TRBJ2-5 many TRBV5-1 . TGCGCCAGCATCCGCCCAACCCAGTACTTC CASIRPTQYF
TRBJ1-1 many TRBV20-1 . TGCAGTGCTAGAGGCCTCCCGTACACTGAAGCTTTCTTT CSARGLPYTEAFF
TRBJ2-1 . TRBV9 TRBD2 TGTGCCAGCAGCGTCCCCCGGACTAGCGGGTTCCCCTCCTACAATGAGCAGTTCTTC CASSVPRTSGFPSYNEQFF
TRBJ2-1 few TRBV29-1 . TGCAGCGTTGTGGAGGGTGAGCAGTTCTTC CSVVEGEQFF
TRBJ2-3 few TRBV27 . TGTGCCAGCAGTGGTACCCCGGGTTATACGCAGTATTTT CASSGTPGYTQYF
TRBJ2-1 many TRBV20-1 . TGCAGTGCTAGAGTGGGGGATGGGAGCTCCTACAATGAGCAGTTCTTC CSARVGDGSSYNEQFF
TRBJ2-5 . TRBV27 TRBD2 TGTGCCAGCAGGCCGGGACTAGGAGGGACCCAGTACTTC CASRPGLGGTQYF
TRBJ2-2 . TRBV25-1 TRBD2 TGTGCCAGCCTTCCCGGACTAGCGGGTAACACCGGGGAGCTGTTTTTT CASLPGLAGNTGELFF
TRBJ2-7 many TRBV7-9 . TGTGCCAGCAGCCTAGACGTCACCTACGAGCAGTACTTC CASSLDVTYEQYF
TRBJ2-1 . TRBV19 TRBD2 TGTGCCAGTAGTATAGAAGGAGGCGGGAGGGCAAATGAGCAGTTCTTC CASSIEGGGRANEQFF
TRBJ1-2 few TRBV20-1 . TGCAGTGCTAGGGGGGGGACCTATGGCTACACCTTC CSARGGTYGYTF
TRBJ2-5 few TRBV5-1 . TGCGCCAGCAGGGTACAGCAAGAGACCCAGTACTTC CASRVQQETQYF
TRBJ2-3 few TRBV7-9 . TGTGCCAGCAGCTCGTTGGACCAGCGCTTAAGCACAGATACGCAGTATTTT CASSSLDQRLSTDTQYF
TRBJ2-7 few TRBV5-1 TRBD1 TGCGCCAGCCATAGGGGGCTCTCCTACGAGCAGTACTTC CASHRGLSYEQYF
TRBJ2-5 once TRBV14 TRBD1 TGTGCCAGCAGCCAAGATAGGACAGGGGTAGACCTGTACTTC CASSQDRTGVDLYF
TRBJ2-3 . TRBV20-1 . TGCAGTGCTGCCTCCGGGACACAAGGCACAGATACGCAGTATTTT CSAASGTQGTDTQYF
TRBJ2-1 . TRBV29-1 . TGCAGCGTGATGGCGGGACTCTCGGGAAATGAGCAGTTCTTC CSVMAGLSGNEQFF
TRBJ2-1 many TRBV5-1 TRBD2 TGCGCCAGCTGGACTAGCGGGAGGCCCTACAATGAGCAGTTCTTC CASWTSGRPYNEQFF
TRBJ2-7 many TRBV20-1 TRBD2 TGCAGTGCTATAGGTCTAGCGGACTTTCCTTACGAGCAGTACTTC CSAIGLADFPYEQYF
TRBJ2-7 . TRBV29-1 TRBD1 TGCTCGTATGCAGGGGGCTTCGACGAGCAGTACTTC CSYAGGFDEQYF
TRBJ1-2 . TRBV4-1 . TGCGCCAGCAGCCAAGCGCGGGGAGGGGGTTATGGCTACACCTTC CASSQARGGGYGYTF
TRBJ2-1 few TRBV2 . TGTGCCAGCAGGCCCAGCGGCCCTGGGTACAATGAGCAGTTCTTC CASRPSGPGYNEQFF
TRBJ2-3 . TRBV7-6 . TGTGCCAGCACCCAAAGCGGCGCCCGCACAGATACGCAGTATTTT CASTQSGARTDTQYF
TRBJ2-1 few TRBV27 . TGTGCCAGCAGTTTAACTATTCTCTCCTACAATGAGCAGTTCTTC CASSLTILSYNEQFF
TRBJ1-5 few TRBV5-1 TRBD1 TGCGCCAGCAGCTTGGGAGGAACAGGGGGCAATCAGCCCCAGCATTTT CASSLGGTGGNQPQHF
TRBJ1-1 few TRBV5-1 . TGCGCCAGCAGCTTGGCAGGACCGGAAGCTTTCTTT CASSLAGPEAFF
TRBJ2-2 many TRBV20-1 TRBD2 TGCAGTGCTAGAAGCGGGAGGGCCCTTAACACCGGGGAGCTGTTTTTT CSARSGRALNTGELFF
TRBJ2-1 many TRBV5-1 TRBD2 TGCGCCAGCAGGGGCGGGAGAGCCCCTCTCAGCTCCTACAATGAGCAGTTCTTC CASRGGRAPLSSYNEQFF
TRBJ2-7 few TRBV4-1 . TGCGCCAGCAGCCAAGTTCTCCGGGAGAGGTCGAGTGAGCAGTACTTC CASSQVLRERSSEQYF
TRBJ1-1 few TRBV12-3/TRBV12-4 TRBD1 TGTGCCAGCACCCCGGGACAGGGGATGCCTGAAGCTTTCTTT CASTPGQGMPEAFF
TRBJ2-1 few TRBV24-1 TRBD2 TGTGCCACCAGTGATTTTACGGGAGGGTTGGGTGAGCAGTTCTTC CATSDFTGGLGEQFF
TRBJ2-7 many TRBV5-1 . TGCGCCAGCAGCTTGGTGGCGACTAGCTACGAGCAGTACTTC CASSLVATSYEQYF
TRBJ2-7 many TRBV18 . TGTGCCAGCTCACCACCGGAAAGGGTAAGCTCCGAGCAGTACTTC CASSPPERVSSEQYF
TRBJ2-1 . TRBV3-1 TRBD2 TGTGCCAGCCAAAAACGAGCTGCTAGCGGGGGGAACTGGAATGAGCAGTTCTTC CASQKRAASGGNWNEQFF
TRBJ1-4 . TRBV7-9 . TGTGCCAGCAGCTTACGGCTGAGGAGGTTAAGTGAAAAACTGTTTTTT CASSLRLRRLSEKLFF
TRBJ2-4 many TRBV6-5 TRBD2 TGTGCCAGCAGTTACCGCCTAGCGGGAGATGGGATTCAGTACTTC CASSYRLAGDGIQYF
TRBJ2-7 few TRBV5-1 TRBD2 TGCGCCAGCAGCCTACTTACTAGCGGCACAGACCAAGAGCAGTACTTC CASSLLTSGTDQEQYF
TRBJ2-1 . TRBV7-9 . TGTGCCAGCAGGGAGGGTGGGGGCGCCAACTACAATGAGCAGTTCTTC CASREGGGANYNEQFF
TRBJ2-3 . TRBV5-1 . TGCGCCAGCAGCTTGGCCAGGGGGGCTACGCAGTATTTT CASSLARGATQYF
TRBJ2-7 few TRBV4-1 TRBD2 TGCGCCAGCAGCCCGAGACTAGCGGAGACCTACGAGCAGTACTTC CASSPRLAETYEQYF
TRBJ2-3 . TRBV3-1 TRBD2 TGTGCCAGCAGCCGACTAGCGGGAGGGGAGGATACGCAGTATTTT CASSRLAGGEDTQYF
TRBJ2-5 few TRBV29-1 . TGCAGCGAGGGACGTACCCAAGAGACCCAGTACTTC CSEGRTQETQYF
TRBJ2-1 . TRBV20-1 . TGCAGTGCTACCCGAAGGACTACACCCGGAGGGGAGCAGTTCTTC CSATRRTTPGGEQFF